A selection of T cell receptor beta chains follows, all from one sample in a study of T-cell memory formation after mild COVID-19. TCRdb analysed the 5' RACE reads with MiXCR anew, one entry per CDR3 protein. The sample consists of around 140,000 distinct CDR3 sequences, less than 20% of them appearing once. The sample taken for sequencing was PBMCs or a T cell subset sorted from them (not recorded which). The receptors derive from an adult woman who had mild COVID-19 (a few samples of this study predate the infection). Cell type and time point are not known. Each CDR3 is given with its conserved first and last residue. The D gene is left open where the match is weak. Rows may omit the clone size; those that give it use once, few, many or a size class.

j_call	clone_size	d_call	v_call	cdr3_aa	cdr3_nt
TRBJ1-2	few	TRBD1	TRBV7-2	CASSDRQGHGYTF	TGTGCCAGCAGCGACCGACAGGGTCATGGCTACACCTTC
TRBJ1-1	.	.	TRBV2	CASSGQTLNTEAFF	TGTGCCAGCAGTGGTCAGACTTTGAACACTGAAGCTTTCTTT
TRBJ2-3	few	TRBD2	TRBV29-1	CSVRLAGRTDTQYF	TGCAGCGTTCGACTAGCGGGTCGCACAGATACGCAGTATTTT
TRBJ2-5	.	TRBD1	TRBV29-1	CSVGEQGRETQYF	TGCAGCGTTGGCGAACAGGGGAGAGAGACCCAGTACTTC
TRBJ2-1	.	.	TRBV30	CAWGTGVAGNEQFF	TGTGCCTGGGGTACGGGCGTTGCTGGGAATGAGCAGTTCTTC
TRBJ1-1	.	.	TRBV15	CATLRGTEAFF	TGTGCCACCCTTAGGGGTACTGAAGCTTTCTTT
TRBJ2-7	few	TRBD1	TRBV20-1	CSAHSPGGGYEQYF	TGCAGTGCGCACAGCCCAGGGGGCGGATACGAGCAGTACTTC
TRBJ2-7	few	.	TRBV18	CASSFSERYEQYF	TGTGCCAGCTCATTCTCCGAGAGATACGAGCAGTACTTC
TRBJ2-5	few	TRBD1	TRBV12-3/TRBV12-4	CASIRTGRETQYF	TGTGCCAGCATCCGGACAGGGAGGGAGACCCAGTACTTC
TRBJ2-7	.	.	TRBV20-1	CSARDIASPTYEQYF	TGCAGTGCTAGAGATATCGCTAGCCCGACCTACGAGCAGTACTTC
TRBJ2-6	.	.	TRBV2	CASKDGPGLAISGANVLTF	TGTGCCAGCAAGGACGGGCCAGGCCTTGCCATCTCTGGGGCCAACGTCCTGACTTTC
TRBJ2-5	.	TRBD2	TRBV6-5	CASSYARTSGQGTQYF	TGTGCCAGCAGTTACGCCAGGACTAGCGGGCAGGGGACCCAGTACTTC
TRBJ1-1	.	.	TRBV12-3/TRBV12-4	CASTFDSRSTEAFF	TGTGCCAGCACATTTGATTCCCGGAGCACTGAAGCTTTCTTT
TRBJ1-1	.	.	TRBV12-3/TRBV12-4	CASRPWQENTEAFF	TGTGCCAGCAGGCCGTGGCAAGAAAACACTGAAGCTTTCTTT
TRBJ2-3	few	.	TRBV10-3	CAIKSPGVADTQYF	TGTGCCATCAAGAGCCCAGGGGTGGCAGATACGCAGTATTTT
TRBJ2-7	.	.	TRBV7-2	CASSQGTRRSGEQYF	TGTGCCAGCAGCCAGGGCACTAGACGGTCGGGGGAGCAGTACTTC
TRBJ2-7	.	TRBD1	TRBV4-1	CASSQGDRVVDEQYF	TGCGCCAGCAGCCAAGGGGACAGGGTGGTCGACGAGCAGTACTTC
TRBJ2-7	few	.	TRBV2	CASKLRDIEQYF	TGTGCCAGCAAGCTCCGGGACATCGAGCAGTACTTC
TRBJ2-2	few	.	TRBV6-2/TRBV6-3	CASSLGASNTGELFF	TGTGCCAGCAGTTTGGGGGCATCGAACACCGGGGAGCTGTTTTTT
TRBJ1-1	.	.	TRBV20-1	CSARDRGFLEAFF	TGCAGTGCTAGAGATCGTGGCTTTCTCGAAGCTTTCTTT
TRBJ2-1	.	.	TRBV7-2	CASSNTGIGQFF	TGTGCCAGCAGCAATACAGGGATAGGGCAGTTCTTC
TRBJ1-2	few	.	TRBV6-5	CASSQNRDYGYTF	TGTGCCAGCAGTCAGAACAGGGACTATGGCTACACCTTC
TRBJ2-6	few	.	TRBV5-6	CASSLKGTGANVLTF	TGTGCCAGCAGCTTGAAGGGAACTGGGGCCAACGTCCTGACTTTC
TRBJ1-2	once	TRBD1	TRBV5-1	CASSGRDSFYGYTF	TGCGCCAGCAGCGGCAGGGACAGTTTTTATGGCTACACCTTC
TRBJ2-5	.	.	TRBV14	CASSHAQETQYF	TGTGCCAGCAGCCACGCCCAAGAGACCCAGTACTTC
TRBJ2-5	few	.	TRBV15	CATSRALEGQETQYF	TGTGCCACCAGCAGAGCTCTAGAGGGCCAAGAGACCCAGTACTTC
TRBJ1-2	.	.	TRBV12-3/TRBV12-4	CASSLVPGVGYGYTF	TGTGCCAGCAGTTTAGTCCCAGGGGTGGGCTATGGCTACACCTTC
TRBJ2-2	few	.	TRBV6-5	CASTPSLTGELFF	TGTGCCAGCACCCCTAGCCTCACCGGGGAGCTGTTTTTT
TRBJ1-3	.	TRBD1	TRBV6-5	CASSTGTGVARTIYF	TGTGCCAGCAGCACCGGGACAGGGGTAGCAAGGACCATATATTTT
TRBJ1-4	few	.	TRBV29-1	CSVGRGTTNEKLFF	TGCAGCGTCGGCAGGGGAACAACTAATGAAAAACTGTTTTTT
TRBJ2-1	.	.	TRBV5-6	CASSFGIDRQFF	TGTGCCAGCAGCTTCGGCATCGACAGGCAGTTCTTC